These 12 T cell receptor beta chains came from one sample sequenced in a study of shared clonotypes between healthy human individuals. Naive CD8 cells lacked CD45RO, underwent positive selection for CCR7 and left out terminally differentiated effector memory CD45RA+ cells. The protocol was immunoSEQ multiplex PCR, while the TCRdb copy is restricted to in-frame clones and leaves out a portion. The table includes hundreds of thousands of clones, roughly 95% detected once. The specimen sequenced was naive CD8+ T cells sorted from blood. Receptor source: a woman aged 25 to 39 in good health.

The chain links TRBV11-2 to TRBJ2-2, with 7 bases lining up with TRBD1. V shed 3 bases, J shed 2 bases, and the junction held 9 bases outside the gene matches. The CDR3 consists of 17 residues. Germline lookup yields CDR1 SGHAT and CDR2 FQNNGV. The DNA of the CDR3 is TGTGCCAGCAGCTTTCCGAAAAACAGGGGAAACACCGGGGAGCTGTTTTTT. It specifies CASSFPKNRGNTGELFF. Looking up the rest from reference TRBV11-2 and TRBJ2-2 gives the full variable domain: EAGVAQSPRYKIIEKRQSVAFWCNPISGHATLYWYQQILGQGPKLLIQFQNNGVVDDSQLPKDRFSAERLKGVDSTLKIQPAKLEDSAVYLCASSFPKNRGNTGELFFGEGSRLTVL.

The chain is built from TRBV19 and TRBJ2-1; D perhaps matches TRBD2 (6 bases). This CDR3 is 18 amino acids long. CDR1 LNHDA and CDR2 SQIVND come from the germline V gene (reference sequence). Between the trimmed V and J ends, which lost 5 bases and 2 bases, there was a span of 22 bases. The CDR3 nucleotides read TGTGCCAGTAGTCTGGGGAGGAACGGCAGTTTCACCTACAATGAGCAGTTCTTC. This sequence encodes CASSLGRNGSFTYNEQFF. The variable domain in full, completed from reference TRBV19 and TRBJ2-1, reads DGGITQSPKYLFRKEGQNVTLSCEQNLNHDAMYWYRQDPGQGLRLIYYSQIVNDFQKGDIAEGYSVSREKKESFPLTVTSAQKNPTAFYLCASSLGRNGSFTYNEQFFGPGTRLTVL.

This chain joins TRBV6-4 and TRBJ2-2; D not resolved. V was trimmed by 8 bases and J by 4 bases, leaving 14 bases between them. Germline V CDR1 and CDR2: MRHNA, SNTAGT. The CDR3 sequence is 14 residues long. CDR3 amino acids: CASFCSGSTGELFF. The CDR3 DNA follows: TGTGCCAGCTTCTGTTCGGGTTCCACCGGGGAGCTGTTTTTT.

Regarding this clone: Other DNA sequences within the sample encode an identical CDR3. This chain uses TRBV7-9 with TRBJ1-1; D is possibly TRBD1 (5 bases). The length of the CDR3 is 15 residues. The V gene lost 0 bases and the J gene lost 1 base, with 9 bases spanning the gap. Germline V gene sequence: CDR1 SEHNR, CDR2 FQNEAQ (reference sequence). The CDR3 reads CASSLAQGRNTEAFF. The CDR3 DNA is TGTGCCAGCAGCTTAGCGCAGGGCCGGAACACTGAAGCTTTCTTT.

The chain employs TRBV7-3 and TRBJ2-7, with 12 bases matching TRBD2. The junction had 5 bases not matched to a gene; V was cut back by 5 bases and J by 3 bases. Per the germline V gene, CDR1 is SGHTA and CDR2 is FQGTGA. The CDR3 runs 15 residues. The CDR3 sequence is CASSLAGGPIYEQYF. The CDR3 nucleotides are TGTGCCAGCAGCCTAGCGGGAGGGCCTATCTACGAGCAGTACTTC.

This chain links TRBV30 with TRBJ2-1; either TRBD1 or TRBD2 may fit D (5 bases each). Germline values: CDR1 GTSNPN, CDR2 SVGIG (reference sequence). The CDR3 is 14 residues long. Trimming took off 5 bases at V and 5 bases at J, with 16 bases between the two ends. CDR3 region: CAWGHGGSDNEQFF. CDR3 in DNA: TGTGCCTGGGGGCATGGGGGTAGCGACAATGAGCAGTTCTTC.

CDR3 coding DNA: TGTGCCAGCAGCTTTAATCTAGCGGGTACCTTGGGTACGCAGTATTTT. Its protein is CASSFNLAGTLGTQYF. The chain uses TRBV7-9 and TRBJ2-3; 8 bases are a match to TRBD2. The junction had 13 bases not matched to a gene; V was cut back by 3 bases and J by 8 bases. The CDR3 sequence is 16 residues long. Germline CDR1 reads SEHNR; CDR2 reads FQNEAQ (reference sequence).

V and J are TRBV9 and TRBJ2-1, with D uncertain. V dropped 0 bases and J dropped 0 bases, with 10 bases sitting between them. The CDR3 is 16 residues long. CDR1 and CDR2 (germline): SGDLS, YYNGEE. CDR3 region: CASSVEQSVSYNEQFF. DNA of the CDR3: TGTGCCAGCAGCGTAGAACAGAGTGTCTCCTACAATGAGCAGTTCTTC. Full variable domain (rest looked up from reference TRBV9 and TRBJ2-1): DSGVTQTPKHLITATGQRVTLRCSPRSGDLSVYWYQQSLDQGLQFLIQYYNGEERAKGNILERFSAQQFPDLHSELNLSSLELGDSALYFCASSVEQSVSYNEQFFGPGTRLTVL.

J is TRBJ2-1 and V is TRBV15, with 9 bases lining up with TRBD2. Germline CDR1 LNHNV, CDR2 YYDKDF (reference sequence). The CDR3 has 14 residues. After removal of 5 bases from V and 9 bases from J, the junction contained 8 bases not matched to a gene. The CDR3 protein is CATSWAGGPVEQFF. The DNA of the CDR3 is TGTGCCACCAGCTGGGCGGGAGGGCCCGTTGAGCAGTTCTTC.

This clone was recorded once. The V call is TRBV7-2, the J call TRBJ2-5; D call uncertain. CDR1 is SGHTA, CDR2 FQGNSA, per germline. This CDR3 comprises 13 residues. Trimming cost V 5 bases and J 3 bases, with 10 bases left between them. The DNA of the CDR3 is TGTGCCAGCAGCAGGCCAGAAAAAGAGACCCAGTACTTC. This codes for CASSRPEKETQYF. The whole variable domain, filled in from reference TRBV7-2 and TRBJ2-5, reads GAGVSQSPSNKVTEKGKDVELRCDPISGHTALYWYRQSLGQGLEFLIYFQGNSAPDKSGLPSDRFSAERTGGSVSTLTIQRTQQEDSAVYLCASSRPEKETQYFGPGTRLLVL.

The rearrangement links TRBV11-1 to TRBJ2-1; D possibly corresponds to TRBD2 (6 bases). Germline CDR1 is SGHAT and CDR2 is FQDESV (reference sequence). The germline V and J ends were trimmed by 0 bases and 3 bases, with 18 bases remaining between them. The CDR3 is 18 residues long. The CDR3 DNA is TGTGCCAGCAGCTTAGCGCTGAGCGGGCGAAGTGTCTACAATGAGCAGTTCTTC. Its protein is CASSLALSGRSVYNEQFF.

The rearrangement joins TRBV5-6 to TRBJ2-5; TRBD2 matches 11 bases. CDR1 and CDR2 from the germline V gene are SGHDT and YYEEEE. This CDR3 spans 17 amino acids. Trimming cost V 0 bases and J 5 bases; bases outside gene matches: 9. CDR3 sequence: CASSLAVSGRAEETQYF. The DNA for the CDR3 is TGTGCCAGCAGCTTGGCCGTTAGCGGGAGGGCCGAGGAGACCCAGTACTTC.